This TCR beta chain was sequenced for a study of graft-versus-host responses after intestinal transplantation. Study-level background: The whole recipient group had anti-thymocyte globulin induction followed by tacrolimus and steroids for approximately three years.

About this clone: What it binds is unknown.

This CDR3 has 19 amino acids. Germline lookup yields CDR1 KGHSH and CDR2 LQKENI. The germline V and J ends were trimmed by 6 bases and 6 bases, with 30 bases remaining between them. The table came from immunoSEQ multiplex PCR; TCRdb's copy has only in-frame clones and leaves some out. The data show about 100,000 clones, about 91% seen once. The TCR comes from a human donor who was the organ donor for an intestinal transplant. The chain uses TRBV18 and TRBJ1-5; a possible D gene is TRBD1 (6 bases). The sample consisted of unstimulated CD4+ T cells sorted from spleen or lymph node cells, taken before transplant. This chain's CDR3 is CASSPFDAGAVSAVQPQHF. CDR3 sequence (DNA): TGTGCCAGCTCCCCCTTCGACGCGGGGGCAGTAAGCGCGGTTCAGCCCCAGCATTTT. Using reference TRBV18 and TRBJ1-5 for the parts outside the CDR3, the full variable domain is NAGVMQNPRHLVRRRGQEARLRCSPMKGHSHVYWYRQLPEEGLKFMVYLQKENIIDESGMPKERFSAEFPKEGPSILRIQQVVRGDSAAYFCASSPFDAGAVSAVQPQHFGDGTRLSIL.